This T cell receptor beta chain stems from a study of blood T cell repertoires in COVID-19. Whole-study context: Spain, Italy and the United States supplied samples that represented acute and convalescent COVID-19. In each case, the material was cDNA or gDNA derived from T cells, B-cell-depleted T cells, or PBMCs.

This clone is a singleton in its sample. Data came from immunoSEQ multiplex PCR; TCRdb stores just in-frame clones and leaves some out. The table shows under 300,000 clones, with about nine tenths occurring only once. V lost 3 bases and J lost 6; bases outside the gene matches: 7. There are 14 residues in the CDR3. In germline, CDR1 is GTSNPN, CDR2 SVGIG (reference sequence). The V call is TRBV30, the J call TRBJ2-1, with 8 bases lining up with TRBD1. This sequence originates from a man aged 60 to 69 who had recovered from COVID-19. The sample taken for sequencing was peripheral blood. CDR3 residues: CAWSQGAVINEQFF. The CDR3 DNA sequence: TGTGCCTGGAGCCAGGGGGCGGTTATCAATGAGCAGTTCTTC. The full variable domain, its missing parts supplied by reference TRBV30 and TRBJ2-1, is SQTIHQWPATLVQPVGSPLSLECTVEGTSNPNLYWYRQAAGRGLQLLFYSVGIGQISSEVPQNLSASRPQDRQFILSSKKLLLSDSGFYLCAWSQGAVINEQFFGPGTRLTVL.